This TCR beta chain was recorded in a study of cytomegalovirus exposure and HLA in healthy donors. PCR used 60 Vbeta primers and 13 Jbeta primers. Generated by immunoSEQ multiplex PCR, the TCRdb table keeps only in-frame clones and is missing some. There are under 200,000 clones in the sample; 70% to 85% occur only once, and around 4% lies in the top ten. This CDR3 has 11 amino acids. The V and J ends lost 8 bases and 5 bases respectively, with 6 bases between them. CDR1 and CDR2 (germline): MNHEY, SVGAGI. Material: PBMCs. The sequence came from a man aged 35 to 55 in good health and CMV-seronegative. J is TRBJ1-4 and V is TRBV6-5, with D unclear. CDR3 DNA sequence: TGTGCCAGCCTTAGAAATGAAAAACTGTTTTTT. This gives the protein CASLRNEKLFF.